These 8 T cell receptor beta chains were sequenced from one sample in a study of CD8 T cells in Susac syndrome. Random hexamers were used to reverse transcribe an amount of roughly 0.5 to 1 ug RNA. TCRdb ran MiXCR on the immunoSEQ multiplex PCR reads and lists one entry per CDR3 protein. The sample has some 180,000 distinct CDR3 sequences; roughly 94% are singletons. The sequencing input was CD4+ T cells from PBMCs. These receptors originate from a human donor with Susac syndrome.

This clonotype came up a few times. In nucleotides, the CDR3 is TGTGCCAGCAGTTCCTACAGGGGTATCTATGGCTACACCTTC. Translated, it gives CASSSYRGIYGYTF. The chain uses TRBV12-3 or TRBV12-4 and TRBJ1-2; 7 nucleotides line up with TRBD1. V gave up 4 bases and J gave up 4 bases; unmatched junction bases: 6. The CDR3 runs to 14 residues.

V gene TRBV4-1 combines with J gene TRBJ1-2, with 7 bases fitting TRBD1. CDR1 and CDR2 (germline): MGHRA, YSYEKL. J gave up 1 base and V 7 bases, and 3 bases lay outside the gene matches. CDR3 length equals 13 residues. The CDR3 is CASKGQLNYGYTF. DNA of the CDR3: TGCGCCAGCAAGGGACAGCTTAACTATGGCTACACCTTC.

The chain combines TRBV2 with TRBJ2-3; D gene uncertain. V was trimmed by 6 bases and J by 5 bases, leaving 6 bases between them. Germline CDR1 is SNHLY and CDR2 is FYNNEI. The CDR3 sequence is 11 residues long. The CDR3 region has the DNA TGTGCCAGCAGCGTGATAGATACGCAGTATTTT. Translated: CASSVIDTQYF.

This clonotype has a single count. The J gene is TRBJ1-5, the V gene TRBV7-2; no clear D. The CDR3 has 14 residues. Looked up from germline, CDR1 is SGHTA and CDR2 is FQGNSA. The V end was cut by 4 bases, the J end by 0 bases, with 7 bases between. In DNA form, the CDR3 reads TGTGCCAGCAGCTCAGTGAATAGCAATCAGCCCCAGCATTTT. Its translation: CASSSVNSNQPQHF.

The V call is TRBV28, the J call TRBJ2-5, with no clear D. Germline values: CDR1 MDHEN, CDR2 SYDVKM. There are 13 residues in the CDR3. V lost 7 bases and J 4 bases, leaving 13 bases between the germline ends. The CDR3 sequence is CASNVRRGETQYF. In DNA form, the CDR3 reads TGTGCCAGCAACGTGAGGCGCGGAGAGACCCAGTACTTC.

This chain links TRBV20-1 with TRBJ2-7; D not resolved. Germline lookup yields CDR1 DFQATT and CDR2 SNEGSKA (reference sequence). V lost 2 bases and J lost 2, with 7 bases in between. The CDR3 length is 12 residues. CDR3 in amino acids: CSARSPTYEQYF. CDR3 nucleotide sequence: TGCAGTGCTAGAAGTCCAACCTACGAGCAGTACTTC.

The chain joins TRBV7-2 to TRBJ2-7, with no clear D. Trimming left V 5 bases short and J 1 base short, with 12 bases between. In germline, CDR1 is SGHTA, CDR2 FQGNSA. The CDR3 runs 14 residues. The CDR3 here is CASSHQDGSYEQYF. The DNA for the CDR3 is TGTGCCAGCAGCCACCAGGACGGATCCTACGAGCAGTACTTC.

The genes are TRBV30 and TRBJ1-5, with TRBD1 matching over 12 bases. Germline-derived CDR1 and CDR2 are GTSNPN and SVGIG (reference sequence). CDR3 size: 14 residues. V lost 5 bases and J lost 3; bases outside the gene matches: 2. The DNA for the CDR3 is TGTGCCTGGGGGACAGGGGGCCTCAATCAGCCCCAGCATTTT. This codes for CAWGTGGLNQPQHF. Full variable domain (missing parts from reference TRBV30 and TRBJ1-5): SQTIHQWPATLVQPVGSPLSLECTVEGTSNPNLYWYRQAAGRGLQLLFYSVGIGQISSEVPQNLSASRPQDRQFILSSKKLLLSDSGFYLCAWGTGGLNQPQHFGDGTRLSIL.